This passage covers 19 T cell receptor beta chains from one sample sequenced in a study of T cell clonality in common variable immunodeficiency. These receptors have no identified antigens. Study-wide results and limits: In common variable immunodeficiency, TCR beta chains reportedly carried fewer deletions and N-nucleotide insertions.

The method was immunoSEQ multiplex PCR; TCRdb's version includes in-frame clones alone and lacks a portion of them. Observed in the sample are roughly 32,000 clones, none of them singletons. Specimen: peripheral blood mononuclear cells. The receptor source for this set is a human donor with common variable immunodeficiency.

In its sample, this clone was seen many times. The read terminates 3 residues before the CDR3 end, so the remaining end is supplied by the germline J gene. The gene calls are TRBV4-1 and TRBJ2-1; tentative D call: TRBD2 (5 bases). The CDR3 totals 13 residues. V was clipped by 0 bases and J by 9 bases, with 9 bases between them. From germline, CDR1 is MGHRA and CDR2 YSYEKL. CDR3 loop: CASSQDPRVEQFF. The sequenced CDR3 bases are TGCGCCAGCAGCCAAGATCCGCGGGTTGAG.

The table lists this clone with a few counts. The sequenced fragment ends 3 residues before the CDR3 boundary, so the rest is inferred from the germline J gene. This chain joins TRBV18 and TRBJ1-5, with D tentatively TRBD1 (6 bases). CDR1 and CDR2 from the germline V gene are KGHSH and LQKENI. The CDR3 is made up of 14 amino acids. Trimming shortened V by 2 bases and J by 2 bases, and 7 bases separated the two germline ends. CDR3 DNA (partial): TGTGCCAGCTCACCAGGGGGCGGCAATCAGCCC. It encodes CASSPGGGNQP. The full CDR3 is CASSPGGGNQPQHF.

On this clone itself: Read sequence stops 3 residues before the CDR3 end, and the germline J gene provides the missing end. The J gene is TRBJ2-1, the V gene TRBV19; D might be TRBD2 (7 bases). V was clipped by 3 bases and J by 8 bases, with 14 bases between them. CDR3 length: 14 amino acids. The germline gives CDR1 LNHDA, CDR2 SQIVND (reference sequence). CDR3 loop: CASSIRWGGDEQFF. Partial CDR3 DNA: TGTGCCAGTAGTATTCGTTGGGGGGGCGATGAG.

The table lists this clone with many counts. Sequencing ends 3 residues short of the CDR3 end; the germline J gene provides the rest. V gene TRBV29-1 combines with J gene TRBJ2-7; 9 positions match TRBD2. CDR3 length equals 14 residues. J was trimmed by 1 base and V by 6 bases; bases with no gene match: 7. Germline CDR1 reads SQVTM; CDR2 reads ANQGSEA. CDR3 bases read: TGCAGCGTAGCAATGGCGGGAGGGTCCTACGAG. Protein sequence: CSVAMAGGSYE. The CDR3, in full, reads CSVAMAGGSYEQYF.

Concerning this clone: The sequence runs out 3 residues before the end of the CDR3; the remainder is reconstructed from the germline J gene. This chain connects TRBV7-6 to TRBJ1-4; D not certain. CDR1 and CDR2 (germline): SGHVS, FNYEAQ. The CDR3 covers 13 residues. This CDR3 reads CASSSGPTDRLFF. CDR3 bases read: TGTGCCAGCAGCTCGGGTCCGACTGATCGA.

This clone was observed at least ten times. Sequencing ends 3 residues short of the CDR3 end; the germline J gene provides the rest. V and J are TRBV18 and TRBJ2-1, with D unclear. From germline, CDR1 is KGHSH and CDR2 LQKENI. The CDR3 loop spans 14 amino acids. Trimming took 8 bases from V and 0 from J, leaving 11 bases between them. The part of the CDR3 DNA that was read is TGTGCCAGCGGAGACACACCCTCCTACAATGAG. Protein sequence: CASGDTPSYNE. The full CDR3 protein is CASGDTPSYNEQFF.

Concerning this clone itself: The read finishes 3 residues shy of the CDR3 end, and the germline J gene is used to complete it. The chain couples TRBV20-1 to TRBJ2-7, with TRBD2 matching 10 bases. The CDR3 has 15 amino acids. Germline V gives CDR1 DFQATT, CDR2 SNEGSKA (reference sequence). V lost 4 bases, J lost 6 bases, and 12 bases stayed unmatched. The covered CDR3 bases are TGCAGTGCTAACGATGGACTAGCGGCTACATCCGAG. It translates to CSANDGLAATSE. The full CDR3 reads CSANDGLAATSEQYF.

The sample holds a few counts of this clone. The CDR3 goes on 3 residues after the read ends, and that part is filled in from the germline J gene. This chain uses TRBV7-9 with TRBJ2-5, with 7 bases matching TRBD1. The CDR3 is 15 residues long. The ends lost 4 bases at V and 5 bases at J; junction bases unmatched: 10. Germline V CDR1 and CDR2: SEHNR, FQNEAQ (reference sequence). CDR3 DNA (partial): TGTGCCAGCAGCTCCAACAGGGGCGCCGGGGAGACC. This gives the protein CASSSNRGAGET. The whole CDR3 sequence reads CASSSNRGAGETQYF.

About this clone itself: The CDR3 is cut off 3 residues early in the read; its end comes from the germline J gene. This sequence joins TRBV27 and TRBJ2-7, with TRBD2 matching 7 bases. This CDR3 has 17 amino acids. Germline V gene sequence: CDR1 MNHEY, CDR2 SMNVEV (reference sequence). The V and J ends lost 3 bases and 5 bases, in that order; junction bases with no gene match: 16. The CDR3 spells CASSFLAEPRPGNEQYF. CDR3 bases read: TGTGCCAGCAGTTTCCTAGCGGAACCCCGCCCTGGGAACGAG.

This clone was found a few times. The read ends 3 residues before the CDR3 terminus; that terminus is restored from the germline J gene. The rearrangement uses TRBV7-9 and TRBJ2-3, with a tentative D call TRBD1 (5 bases). From germline, CDR1 is SEHNR and CDR2 FQNEAQ (reference sequence). CDR3 length: 12 amino acids. V lost 4 bases and J 8 bases, leaving 10 bases between the germline ends. CDR3 DNA, as far as it was read: TGTGCCAGCAGCTACCAGGGTCGTACG. It codes for CASSYQGRT. The complete CDR3 protein is CASSYQGRTQYF. The complete variable domain, with remaining parts taken from reference TRBV7-9 and TRBJ2-3, reads DTGVSQNPRHKITKRGQNVTFRCDPISEHNRLYWYRQTLGQGPEFLTYFQNEAQLEKSRLLSDRFSAERPKGSFSTLEIQRTEQGDSAMYLCASSYQGRTQYFGPGTRLTVL.

This clone was counted ten times or more. The read terminates 3 residues before the CDR3 end, so the remaining end is supplied by the germline J gene. J is TRBJ2-3 and V is TRBV20-1, with 10 positions matching TRBD2. In germline, CDR1 is DFQATT, CDR2 SNEGSKA (reference sequence). This CDR3 contains 15 residues. The J segment lost 5 bases and the V segment lost 1 base, leaving 6 bases of the junction unmatched. The sequenced part of the CDR3 DNA is TGCAGTGCTAGAGCCCCCGGACTAGCGGTAGATACG. This encodes CSARAPGLAVDT. Given in full, the CDR3 is CSARAPGLAVDTQYF.

This clone was counted many times. The read falls 3 residues short of the CDR3 end, and the missing part is taken from the germline J gene. The J gene is TRBJ2-2, the V gene TRBV29-1; no definite D call. The germline V and J ends were trimmed by 1 base and 4 bases, with 7 bases remaining between them. This CDR3 is 13 amino acids long. Germline CDR1 and CDR2: SQVTM and ANQGSEA. Partial CDR3 DNA: TGCAGCGTTGAAGGGGCTTTCACCGGGGAG. Translated, it gives CSVEGAFTGE. The CDR3 in its entirety is CSVEGAFTGELFF.

The sample holds many counts of this clone. The read is 3 residues too short to cover the CDR3 end, so that end is filled in from the germline J gene. J is TRBJ2-1 and V is TRBV6-2 or TRBV6-3; 8 nucleotides agree with TRBD2. The V and J ends lost 9 bases and 3 bases, in that order; junction bases with no gene match: 10. The CDR3 consists of 15 residues. Germline V lookup: CDR1 MNHEY, CDR2 SVGEGT. This CDR3 reads CASRPLLAVYNEQFF. Partial CDR3 DNA: TGTGCCAGTAGACCGTTACTAGCGGTCTACAATGAG.

As regards this clone: The CDR3 end is not reached by the read, which stops 3 residues before it; the germline J gene fills it in. The chain carries TRBV5-6 and TRBJ2-7; TRBD2 aligns across 7 bases. Germline CDR1 and CDR2: SGHDT and YYEEEE. This CDR3 has 15 amino acids. The junction had 12 bases not matched to a gene; V was cut back by 4 bases and J by 5 bases. The part of the CDR3 DNA that was read is TGTGCCAGCAGCCCTCTGTCGGGGAGGGCACACGAG. Its protein is CASSPLSGRAHE. The whole CDR3 reads CASSPLSGRAHEQYF.

This clone has a handful of counts. The sequenced fragment ends 3 residues before the CDR3 boundary, so the rest is inferred from the germline J gene. V is TRBV13 and J is TRBJ2-7; tentatively, D is TRBD1 (5 bases). Trimming stripped 5 bases from V and 0 bases from J, with 8 bases between. Germline loops: CDR1 PRHDT, CDR2 FYEKMQ (reference sequence). CDR3 length equals 13 residues. The CDR3 protein is CASSHDSSYEQYF. The CDR3 DNA, read in part, is TGTGCCAGCAGCCATGACAGCTCCTACGAG. The whole variable domain, remainder taken from reference TRBV13 and TRBJ2-7, is AAGVIQSPRHLIKEKRETATLKCYPIPRHDTVYWYQQGPGQDPQFLISFYEKMQSDKGSIPDRFSAQQFSDYHSELNMSSLELGDSALYFCASSHDSSYEQYFGPGTRLTVT.

This clone was seen many times. The CDR3 sequence is CASSVGAKETQYF. The sequenced part of the CDR3 DNA is TGTGCCAGCAGTGTGGGGGCAAAAGAGACC. The rearrangement uses TRBV2 and TRBJ2-5; possibly TRBD1 for D (6 bases). The DNA ends 3 residues before the CDR3 does, and the rest of the CDR3 is filled in from the germline J gene. Trimming stripped 4 bases from V and 3 bases from J, with 9 bases between. The CDR3 loop spans 13 amino acids. Germline assignment: CDR1 SNHLY and CDR2 FYNNEI. Complete variable domain (other parts from reference TRBV2 and TRBJ2-5): EPEVTQTPSHQVTQMGQEVILRCVPISNHLYFYWYRQILGQKVEFLVSFYNNEISEKSEIFDDQFSVERPDGSNFTLKIRSTKLEDSAMYFCASSVGAKETQYFGPGTRLLVL.

This clone was counted at least ten times. The part of the CDR3 DNA that was read is TGTGCCAGCAGTTACACCCACCTGTCGGGGTGGAATCAGCCC. The encoded protein is CASSYTHLSGWNQP. The whole CDR3 protein is CASSYTHLSGWNQPQHF. The rearrangement joins TRBV6-2 or TRBV6-3 to TRBJ1-5; D not certain. The read ends 3 residues before the CDR3 terminus; that terminus is restored from the germline J gene. Between the trimmed V and J ends, which lost 2 bases and 4 bases, there was a span of 18 bases. This CDR3 spans 17 amino acids. Germline loops: CDR1 MNHEY, CDR2 SVGEGT.

This clone was detected only a few times. The CDR3 extends 3 residues past the end of the read, so its final part is completed from the germline J gene. The rearrangement links TRBV6-2 or TRBV6-3 to TRBJ2-1, with TRBD2 identical over 8 bases. Germline V lookup: CDR1 MNHEY, CDR2 SVGEGT. The CDR3 extends over 13 amino acids. The V and J ends lost 6 bases and 9 bases, in that order; junction bases with no gene match: 7. CDR3 DNA, as far as it was read: TGTGCCAGCAGCCCCTCTCTAGCGGGTGAG. Protein: CASSPSLAGE. The entire CDR3 protein is CASSPSLAGEQFF.

There are many counts of this clone. The missing CDR3 end, 3 residues past where the read stops, is filled in from the germline J gene. The chain is built from TRBV9 and TRBJ2-7; TRBD2 is a possible D gene (5 bases). Per the germline V gene, CDR1 is SGDLS and CDR2 is YYNGEE. This CDR3 has 15 amino acids. The V gene lost 0 bases and the J gene lost 6 bases, with 16 bases spanning the gap. CDR3 DNA (partial): TGTGCCAGCAGCGTAGCCGGACTCCAGTCAGGCGAG. This encodes CASSVAGLQSGE. The whole CDR3 region reads CASSVAGLQSGEQYF.